A single sample is the source of the 22 T cell receptor beta chains below, sequenced in a study of vaccination and CD4 T cells after COVID-19. Described treatment: approximately 9-day PBMC culture with coronavirus spike peptide pools or control peptides (ViraFEST assay). Sequenced with the Oncomine TCR Beta short-read assay was DNA taken from cultured CD4+ T cells. TCRdb processed the PCR reads anew with MiXCR; each CDR3 protein has one entry. The repertoire holds 10,000 or so distinct CDR3 sequences, roughly 54% seen once, with 26% in the top ten. Their recognized antigens are unknown. The sequencing sample was made of CD4+ T cells from blood, cultured in vitro. The receptors shown here come from a human donor who had recovered from COVID-19.

CDR3 sequence reads: CASSEGQLAGEAFF. The CDR3 coding sequence is TGTGCCAGCAGCGAGGGACAGCTGGCGGGTGAAGCTTTCTTT. The chain carries TRBV7-8 and TRBJ1-1; 7 positions agree with TRBD1. CDR1 is SGHVS and CDR2 is FQNEAQ in the germline V gene. The V and J ends lost 5 bases and 7 bases, in that order; junction bases with no gene match: 10. This CDR3 region has 14 residues.

The chain couples TRBV30 to TRBJ1-6, with 8 bases aligning to TRBD1. CDR1 GTSNPN and CDR2 SVGIG come from the germline V gene (reference sequence). Trimming took 0 bases from V and 7 from J; bases not matched to a gene: 2. The CDR3 has 14 amino acids. The CDR3 reads CAWSVRTGNSPLHF. The CDR3 DNA sequence: TGTGCCTGGAGTGTCCGGACAGGGAATTCACCCCTCCACTTT.

CDR3 amino acids: CATLAGTGGMTDTQYF. The DNA for the CDR3 is TGTGCCACCCTGGCCGGGACAGGGGGAATGACAGATACGCAGTATTTT. The chain carries TRBV7-2 and TRBJ2-3; 11 bases are a match to TRBD1. CDR1 is SGHTA and CDR2 is FQGNSA in the germline V gene. CDR3 length: 16 residues. Trimming took 10 bases from V and 3 from J; bases not matched to a gene: 12.

This clonotype was seen a few times. Written as DNA, the CDR3 is TGCAGTGCTATACGGGGGAGGGAGTCTCAGCCCCAGCATTTT. Amino acids: CSAIRGRESQPQHF. This sequence joins TRBV20-1 and TRBJ1-5; maybe TRBD1 (5 bases). Deletions cut 4 bases from V and 6 bases from J, with 16 bases between. This CDR3 contains 14 residues. The germline V gene has CDR1 DFQATT and CDR2 SNEGSKA (reference sequence).

The V call is TRBV25-1, the J call TRBJ1-1, with D possibly matching TRBD1 (5 bases). Germline assignment: CDR1 MGHDK and CDR2 SYGVNS. This CDR3 is 13 amino acids long. The V end lost 6 bases, the J end lost 11 bases, and 19 bases lay between the germline ends. The CDR3 region has the DNA TGTGCCAGCAGAGGGGAGGTCTCGGTCGGGGCTTTCTTT. It yields the protein CASRGEVSVGAFF. The whole variable domain, remainder taken from reference TRBV25-1 and TRBJ1-1, is EADIYQTPRYLVIGTGKKITLECSQTMGHDKMYWYQQDPGMELHLIHYSYGVNSTEKGDLSSESTVSRIRTEHFPLTLESARPSHTSQYLCASRGEVSVGAFFGQGTRLTVV.

This chain's CDR3 is CASSFRSGPAGDSPLHF. The CDR3 bases are TGTGCCAGCAGTTTCCGTTCGGGACCGGCGGGAGATTCACCCCTCCACTTT. The chain couples TRBV6-2 or TRBV6-3 to TRBJ1-6, with TRBD1 as a possible D gene (5 bases). This CDR3 comprises 17 residues. V lost 4 bases to trimming and J lost 8 bases, with 21 bases between them. Germline V CDR1 and CDR2: MNHEY, SVGEGT.

This clonotype counts as large (0.1 to 1%). This CDR3 is CASSPGPGQGALIRTF. The CDR3 nucleotides read TGTGCCAGCAGTCCCGGGCCGGGACAGGGGGCGCTTATTCGCACCTTC. This sequence joins TRBV11-2 and TRBJ1-2; 12 bases agree with TRBD1. The CDR3 has 16 residues. CDR1 and CDR2 (germline): SGHAT, FQNNGV. Trimming removed 6 bases from V and 13 bases from J; junction bases left unmatched: 18.

This clonotype was observed a handful of times. The chain joins TRBV7-2 to TRBJ1-5; 7 bases agree with TRBD1. Germline values: CDR1 SGHTA, CDR2 FQGNSA. V lost 5 bases, J lost 1 base, and 5 bases stayed unmatched. The CDR3 contains 15 residues. The CDR3: CASSKGQSSNQPQHF. In DNA, the CDR3 is TGTGCCAGCAGCAAGGGACAGTCGAGCAATCAGCCCCAGCATTTT.

The V gene is TRBV6-1, the J gene TRBJ2-7, with D possibly being TRBD2 (6 bases). The CDR3 consists of 14 residues. V gave up 11 bases and J gave up 6 bases, with 23 bases separating them. The germline CDR1 and CDR2 sequences are MNHNS and SASEGT. DNA for the CDR3: TGTGCCGCGGGTTTGGGTTTGGAGGGTTCCGAGCAGTACTTC. Protein: CAAGLGLEGSEQYF.

With regard to this clonotype: The junction and the germline gene differ at one end; a read error may be behind it. The chain uses TRBV7-6 and TRBJ2-5; TRBD1 matches 8 bases. The V gene's germline CDR1 is SGHVS and CDR2 FNYEAQ. The CDR3 contains 17 residues. Here the CDR3 reads CASSLGRGQGGLETQYF. Written as DNA, the CDR3 is TGTGCTAGCAGCTTAGGTCGAGGACAGGGTGGGTTAGAGACCCAGTACTTC.

The J gene is TRBJ1-6, the V gene TRBV7-2, with D maybe TRBD1 (5 bases). The germline V gene encodes CDR1 SGHTA and CDR2 FQGNSA. The CDR3 is 12 amino acids. The germline V and J ends were trimmed by 6 bases and 9 bases, with 9 bases remaining between them. DNA for the CDR3: TGTGCCAGCAGAACTGGGGGTTCACCCCTCCACTTT. It translates to CASRTGGSPLHF.

This clonotype was detected a few times. The chain combines TRBV6-1 with TRBJ1-1; tentative D call: TRBD1 (6 bases). The CDR3 runs to 15 residues. Looked up from germline, CDR1 is MNHNS and CDR2 is SASEGT. Trimming left V 2 bases short and J 5 bases short, with 15 bases between. The CDR3 bases are TGTGCCAGCAGTGAAATGCTCGGGGGCGGGACTGAAGCTTTCTTT. It codes for CASSEMLGGGTEAFF.

The rearrangement links TRBV11-3 to TRBJ2-2; 10 bases line up with TRBD2. CDR3 length equals 15 residues. The germline V gene encodes CDR1 SGHNT and CDR2 YENEEA. V dropped 5 bases and J dropped 1; count of bases not matched to a gene: 1. The CDR3: CASSGTSVNTGELFF. DNA of the CDR3: TGTGCCAGCAGCGGGACTAGCGTGAACACCGGGGAGCTGTTTTTT.

The J gene is TRBJ2-7, the V gene TRBV5-4; 8 nucleotides line up with TRBD1. The germline gives CDR1 SGHNT, CDR2 YYREEE (reference sequence). V was pared by 4 bases and J by 3 bases, with 9 bases of the junction left unmatched. The CDR3 runs to 15 residues. DNA for the CDR3: TGTGCCAGCAGCCCACAGGGGGGAGCTTTCTACGAGCAGTACTTC. Translating it yields CASSPQGGAFYEQYF. The full variable domain, in which reference TRBV5-4 and TRBJ2-7 provide the parts outside the CDR3, is ETGVTQSPTHLIKTRGQQVTLRCSSQSGHNTVSWYQQALGQGPQFIFQYYREEENGRGNFPPRFSGLQFPNYSSELNVNALELDDSALYLCASSPQGGAFYEQYFGPGTRLTVT.

The V call is TRBV7-9, the J call TRBJ2-5, with D possibly being TRBD2 (5 bases). This CDR3 comprises 14 residues. V lost 3 bases, J lost 4 bases, and 12 bases lay in between. Germline V gene lookup returns CDR1 SEHNR and CDR2 FQNEAQ (reference sequence). The CDR3 loop is CASSFGVVGETQYF. CDR3 nucleotides: TGTGCCAGCAGCTTCGGGGTGGTGGGAGAGACCCAGTACTTC.

There are a few counts of this clonotype. V usage is TRBV5-1 and J usage is TRBJ1-2; D uncertain. This CDR3 has 16 amino acids. V was shortened by 6 bases and J by 1 base, with 19 bases between the two germline ends. Germline CDR1 is SGHRS and CDR2 is YFSETQ. The CDR3 loop is CASTDRGGPFNYGYTF. As DNA, the CDR3 is TGCGCCAGCACCGATAGAGGAGGTCCATTTAACTATGGCTACACCTTC.

The V gene is TRBV7-2, the J gene TRBJ1-6; D possibly corresponds to TRBD1 (5 bases). Between the trimmed V and J ends, which lost 4 bases and 7 bases, there was a span of 5 bases. The CDR3 covers 12 residues. Per the germline V gene, CDR1 is SGHTA and CDR2 is FQGNSA. Written as DNA, the CDR3 is TGTGCCAGCAGCTCAGGGAATTCACCCCTCCACTTT. Protein: CASSSGNSPLHF.

This chain uses TRBV20-1 with TRBJ1-6; a weak D match, TRBD1 (5 bases). This CDR3 is 16 amino acids long. With 0 bases removed from V and 7 bases from J, the gap between germline ends came to 16 bases. Germline CDR1 is DFQATT and CDR2 is SNEGSKA (reference sequence). The CDR3 DNA follows: TGCAGTGCTAGAGATGGGTCAGGGAACCCCAATTCACCCCTCCACTTT. Translating gives CSARDGSGNPNSPLHF.

The chain has TRBV20-1 and TRBJ2-1; 7 bases are shared with TRBD2. J was trimmed by 5 bases and V by 7 bases; bases with no gene match: 11. Germline values: CDR1 DFQATT, CDR2 SNEGSKA (reference sequence). The CDR3 length is 14 residues. In DNA, the CDR3 is TGCAGTGTCTCGCGTGACGGGGGGAACAATGAGCAGTTCTTC. Translating gives CSVSRDGGNNEQFF.

This clonotype turned up a few times. The chain couples TRBV7-2 to TRBJ2-7; either TRBD1 or TRBD2 may fit D (6 bases each). V lost 3 bases and J 2 bases, leaving 8 bases between the germline ends. Germline CDR1 SGHTA, CDR2 FQGNSA. The length of the CDR3 is 13 residues. The CDR3 loop reads CASSLRGAYEQYF. CDR3 in DNA: TGTGCCAGCAGCTTGAGGGGGGCCTACGAGCAGTACTTC.

A few counts support this clonotype. The CDR3: CASSLDRLNTEAFF. The CDR3 coding sequence is TGTGCCAGCAGCTTAGACAGGCTGAACACTGAAGCTTTCTTT. The chain recombines TRBV7-2 with TRBJ1-1; a weak D match, TRBD1 (5 bases). The CDR3 has 14 residues. The germline V gene encodes CDR1 SGHTA and CDR2 FQGNSA. Trimming left V 1 base short and J 0 bases short, with 6 bases between.

Only a few counts were recorded for this clonotype. The chain carries TRBV7-2 and TRBJ1-2; D perhaps matches TRBD1 (6 bases). CDR3 length: 15 amino acids. The V and J ends lost 8 bases and 0 bases respectively, with 16 bases between them. Germline CDR1 is SGHTA and CDR2 is FQGNSA. The CDR3: CASGIDRRANYGYTF. CDR3 sequence (DNA): TGTGCCAGCGGCATAGACAGGAGGGCTAACTATGGCTACACCTTC.